These 8 T cell receptor beta chains came from one sample sequenced in a study of EBV T-cell therapy then PD-1 blockade in nasopharyngeal carcinoma. The data were produced by immunoSEQ multiplex PCR, yet TCRdb's version contains in-frame clones alone and is incomplete. Of 14,000 or so clones in the sample, less than 90% are singletons; the top ten hold 25% to 35%. This sample's treatment: AdE1-LMPpoly-expanded autologous EBV-specific T-cell therapy followed by anti-PD-1 nivolumab. These receptors' targets are unknown. This specimen was CD8+ T cells from blood, taken around day 100 from a patient whose treatment included autologous EBV-specific T cells and nivolumab. The source of these receptors is a man aged 40-50 years with nasopharyngeal carcinoma.

The CDR3 DNA reads TGTGCCAGCAGCGGACCGCTCGGCTACACCTTC. It is translated as CASSGPLGYTF. The chain uses TRBV27 and TRBJ1-2; D ambiguous. The V and J ends lost 6 bases and 8 bases respectively, with 10 bases between them. The germline gives CDR1 MNHEY, CDR2 SMNVEV (reference sequence). The CDR3 is made up of 11 amino acids.

The V call is TRBV3-1 (or the pseudogene TRBV3-2), the J call TRBJ1-1; D call uncertain. Germline CDR1 reads LGHDT; CDR2 reads YNNKEL (reference sequence). This CDR3 comprises 14 residues. V lost 6 bases to trimming and J lost 2 bases, with 13 bases between them. The chain's CDR3 is CASSPFEGNTEAFF. CDR3 in DNA: TGTGCCAGCAGTCCTTTCGAAGGAAACACTGAAGCTTTCTTT.

J is TRBJ1-5 and V is TRBV19, with TRBD1 as a possible D gene (6 bases). Trimming pared 6 bases from V and 0 bases from J, leaving 12 bases between. CDR1 and CDR2 (germline): LNHDA, SQIVND (reference sequence). The CDR3 spans 15 residues. CDR3 nucleotide sequence: TGTGCCAGTAGCACCCAGGGGTATAGCAATCAGCCCCAGCATTTT. Translated, it gives CASSTQGYSNQPQHF.

This clone counts as large. CDR3 amino acids: CASSPSTPEREKLFF. For the CDR3, the DNA is TGCGCCAGCAGCCCTTCGACCCCTGAACGAGAAAAACTGTTTTTT. The genes are TRBV4-3 and TRBJ1-4; D call uncertain. CDR1 is LGHNA and CDR2 is YSLEER in the germline V gene. V was pared by 4 bases and J by 8 bases, with 17 bases between. The CDR3 is made up of 15 amino acids.

The rearrangement uses TRBV14 and TRBJ1-1; TRBD1 might be the D (5 bases). This CDR3 has 15 amino acids. Trimming cost V 3 bases and J 0 bases, with 11 bases left between them. Germline loops: CDR1 SGHDN, CDR2 FVKESK. The CDR3 here is CASSHRGNMNTEAFF. The CDR3 DNA is TGTGCCAGCAGCCACCGGGGGAATATGAACACTGAAGCTTTCTTT.

The rearrangement links TRBV7-3 to TRBJ2-1; TRBD1 agrees at 8 bases. The J segment lost 7 bases and the V segment lost 0 bases, leaving 8 bases of the junction unmatched. This CDR3 has 16 residues. The germline V gene has CDR1 SGHTA and CDR2 FQGTGA. The CDR3 loop is CASSLTRQGSQNEQFF. In DNA form, the CDR3 reads TGTGCCAGCAGCTTAACGCGACAGGGGAGCCAAAATGAGCAGTTCTTC. The whole variable domain, remainder taken from reference TRBV7-3 and TRBJ2-1, is GAGVSQTPSNKVTEKGKYVELRCDPISGHTALYWYRQSLGQGPEFLIYFQGTGAADDSGLPNDRFFAVRPEGSVSTLKIQRTERGDSAVYLCASSLTRQGSQNEQFFGPGTRLTVL.

The chain carries TRBV7-9 and TRBJ2-2; D not resolved. Germline CDR1 SEHNR, CDR2 FQNEAQ (reference sequence). Trimming took 5 bases from V and 9 from J, leaving 10 bases between them. There are 12 residues in the CDR3. This CDR3 reads CASSVELRELFF. CDR3 nucleotide sequence: TGTGCCAGCAGCGTGGAGCTGAGGGAGCTGTTTTTT.

The chain couples TRBV27 to TRBJ2-7; D gene unclear. This CDR3 is built from 13 residues. V lost 3 bases to trimming and J lost 2 bases, with 8 bases between them. Germline V lookup: CDR1 MNHEY, CDR2 SMNVEV (reference sequence). CDR3 region: CASSFAGAYEQYF. The CDR3 DNA follows: TGTGCCAGCAGTTTTGCAGGAGCCTACGAGCAGTACTTC.